One sample yielded the 27 T cell receptor beta chains listed below, sequenced in a study of monozygotic twins with inflammatory bowel disease. TCRdb re-called the 5' RACE reads; one entry per CDR3 protein, DNA not given. Found here are some 99,000 distinct CDR3 sequences; the top ten clones hold around 12%. The sample was blood. All receptors derive from a human donor with ulcerative colitis or Crohn's disease, or a healthy co-twin of an affected twin (not recorded which).

V and J are TRBV4-1 and TRBJ2-7. The V gene's germline CDR1 is MGHRA and CDR2 YSYEKL. The CDR3 loop spans 13 amino acids. The CDR3 loop reads CASSRGGDYEQYF.

The chain combines TRBV5-1 with TRBJ1-3. The CDR3 extends over 15 amino acids. Germline CDR1 SGHRS, CDR2 YFSETQ. CDR3 region: CASSLDSRSGNTIYF.

This chain joins TRBV7-9 and TRBJ2-1; TCRdb returns TRBD1, unconfirmable since there is no DNA. The CDR3 totals 16 residues. The V gene's germline CDR1 is SEHNR and CDR2 FQNEAQ (reference sequence). CDR3 sequence reads: CASSPSRGDSHNEQFF.

The V call is TRBV5-1, the J call TRBJ1-6. CDR3 length: 14 amino acids. The V gene's germline CDR1 is SGHRS and CDR2 YFSETQ. The CDR3 spells CASSLRAVNSPLHF.

The chain joins TRBV10-3 to TRBJ2-7; there is no DNA to check the TCRdb D call of TRBD2. CDR3 length: 17 amino acids. Germline V lookup: CDR1 ENHRY, CDR2 SYGVKD. CDR3 region: CAISESSGPRSLYEQYF.

The V call is TRBV7-9, the J call TRBJ2-3; no DNA is available, so the TRBD1 call from TCRdb remains unchecked. CDR1 and CDR2 from the germline V gene are SEHNR and FQNEAQ (reference sequence). CDR3 length equals 16 residues. The chain's CDR3 is CASSPQQGNHTDTQYF. The full variable domain, its missing parts supplied by reference TRBV7-9 and TRBJ2-3, is DTGVSQNPRHKITKRGQNVTFRCDPISEHNRLYWYRQTLGQGPEFLTYFQNEAQLEKSRLLSDRFSAERPKGSFSTLEIQRTEQGDSAMYLCASSPQQGNHTDTQYFGPGTRLTVL.

V is TRBV2 and J is TRBJ2-1. Germline CDR1 and CDR2: SNHLY and FYNNEI. This CDR3 is 13 amino acids long. CDR3: CASRVDLSNEQFF. Looking up the rest from reference TRBV2 and TRBJ2-1 gives the full variable domain: EPEVTQTPSHQVTQMGQEVILRCVPISNHLYFYWYRQILGQKVEFLVSFYNNEISEKSEIFDDQFSVERPDGSNFTLKIRSTKLEDSAMYFCASRVDLSNEQFFGPGTRLTVL.

The chain uses TRBV11-2 and TRBJ2-1; TCRdb gives TRBD1 as the D gene, but with no DNA this cannot be confirmed. CDR1 SGHAT and CDR2 FQNNGV come from the germline V gene. The CDR3 is made up of 18 amino acids. The CDR3: CASSSRWGQLSSYNEQFF.

The chain has TRBV5-1 and TRBJ2-3; the D gene TCRdb calls, TRBD1, cannot be checked with no DNA. The CDR3 runs to 16 residues. CDR1 is SGHRS, CDR2 YFSETQ, per germline. CDR3: CASSRRTGTSTDTQYF.

This CDR3 reads CASSVEFRDSQYF. The chain uses TRBV9 and TRBJ2-3; TCRdb gives TRBD2 as the D gene, but with no DNA this cannot be confirmed. CDR1 and CDR2 (germline): SGDLS, YYNGEE. This CDR3 is built from 13 residues.

The chain recombines TRBV9 with TRBJ2-3; the TRBD1 assignment by TCRdb is unverifiable without DNA. This CDR3 has 20 residues. Germline lookup yields CDR1 SGDLS and CDR2 YYNGEE. The CDR3: CASSTLPWGANPDGTDTQYF.

J is TRBJ1-2 and V is TRBV7-9; no DNA is available, so the TRBD1 call from TCRdb remains unchecked. This CDR3 is 16 amino acids long. CDR1 is SEHNR and CDR2 is FQNEAQ in the germline V gene (reference sequence). Here the CDR3 reads CASSPSGAGANYGYTF.

V is TRBV7-9 and J is TRBJ2-1; the D call of TRBD2 rests on TCRdb alone, since no DNA is present to check it. CDR3 length: 13 residues. Germline CDR1 reads SEHNR; CDR2 reads FQNEAQ (reference sequence). The CDR3 region is CASSRGLYNEQFF.

V gene TRBV7-8 combines with J gene TRBJ2-7; TCRdb's D call of TRBD2 is untestable without DNA. The germline CDR1 and CDR2 sequences are SGHVS and FQNEAQ. The CDR3 is 16 residues long. This CDR3 reads CASSLGIPLAAYEQYF.

The chain links TRBV29-1 to TRBJ1-1; TCRdb outputs TRBD1, but without DNA this stays unchecked. Germline-derived CDR1 and CDR2 are SQVTM and ANQGSEA. CDR3 size: 14 residues. CDR3 protein: CSARTGLTNTEAFF.

The V call is TRBV4-2, the J call TRBJ2-7; TCRdb returns TRBD1, unconfirmable since there is no DNA. The CDR3 runs 13 residues. Germline V lookup: CDR1 LGHNA, CDR2 YNFKEQ. CDR3 in amino acids: CAEGAPGSYEQYF.

The chain recombines TRBV20-1 with TRBJ2-1; TCRdb gives TRBD1 as the D gene, but with no DNA this cannot be confirmed. CDR1 is DFQATT, CDR2 SNEGSKA, per germline (reference sequence). The CDR3 sequence is 16 residues long. CDR3 region: CSAITGGSGSYNEQFF.

The chain joins TRBV11-2 to TRBJ1-2; with no DNA, the TCRdb D assignment of TRBD1 cannot be verified. Looked up from germline, CDR1 is SGHAT and CDR2 is FQNNGV. The CDR3 sequence is 13 residues long. The CDR3 loop reads CASSLDLQGGYTF.

The chain recombines TRBV28 with TRBJ1-1. The CDR3 loop spans 15 amino acids. Germline V CDR1 and CDR2: MDHEN, SYDVKM. The CDR3: CASSLPIGGSTEAFF. Supplemented by reference TRBV28 and TRBJ1-1, the full variable domain reads DVKVTQSSRYLVKRTGEKVFLECVQDMDHENMFWYRQDPGLGLRLIYFSYDVKMKEKGDIPEGYSVSREKKERFSLILESASTNQTSMYLCASSLPIGGSTEAFFGQGTRLTVV.

The chain is built from TRBV5-1 and TRBJ2-7; TCRdb reports TRBD1, a call that lacks DNA to check it against. This CDR3 has 13 amino acids. Germline V gene sequence: CDR1 SGHRS, CDR2 YFSETQ. The CDR3: CASSNLQGYEQYF. The full variable domain, its missing parts supplied by reference TRBV5-1 and TRBJ2-7, is KAGVTQTPRYLIKTRGQQVTLSCSPISGHRSVSWYQQTPGQGLQFLFEYFSETQRNKGNFPGRFSGRQFSNSRSEMNVSTLELGDSALYLCASSNLQGYEQYFGPGTRLTVT.

The rearrangement links TRBV12-3 or TRBV12-4 to TRBJ2-1. The length of the CDR3 is 15 residues. The CDR3 spells CASTLETSSYNEQFF.

The chain couples TRBV3-1 to TRBJ2-6; TCRdb proposes TRBD1, but this gene call is untestable without DNA. Per germline, CDR1 LGHDT and CDR2 YNNKEL (reference sequence). The length of the CDR3 is 17 residues. The CDR3: CASSQPRQGDGANVLTF.

The rearrangement joins TRBV19 to TRBJ2-3; TCRdb designates TRBD1, a call that cannot be tested without DNA. Looked up from germline, CDR1 is LNHDA and CDR2 is SQIVND (reference sequence). The CDR3 runs 18 residues. The CDR3 protein is CASSIDSSPGDRTDTQYF.

The chain uses TRBV7-2 and TRBJ2-7; TCRdb's D call, TRBD1, is unchecked because there is no DNA. The CDR3 is 14 amino acids. The germline V gene has CDR1 SGHTA and CDR2 FQGNSA. CDR3 loop: CASSLEGRGYEQYF.

The J gene is TRBJ2-3, the V gene TRBV5-1; lacking DNA, the TRBD2 call made by TCRdb goes unchecked. Per the germline V gene, CDR1 is SGHRS and CDR2 is YFSETQ. This CDR3 is built from 16 residues. The CDR3 here is CASSLDSGGGADTQYF.

The chain employs TRBV12-3 or TRBV12-4 and TRBJ2-5; TCRdb proposes TRBD2, but this gene call is untestable without DNA. CDR3 length: 15 amino acids. CDR3 protein: CASNHLAGEEETQYF.

The V gene is TRBV13, the J gene TRBJ1-1; the TCRdb D gene call, TRBD1, has no DNA to confirm it. This CDR3 is built from 15 residues. From germline, CDR1 is PRHDT and CDR2 FYEKMQ (reference sequence). The CDR3: CASSEGGRVVTEAFF. The variable domain in full, completed from reference TRBV13 and TRBJ1-1, reads AAGVIQSPRHLIKEKRETATLKCYPIPRHDTVYWYQQGPGQDPQFLISFYEKMQSDKGSIPDRFSAQQFSDYHSELNMSSLELGDSALYFCASSEGGRVVTEAFFGQGTRLTVV.